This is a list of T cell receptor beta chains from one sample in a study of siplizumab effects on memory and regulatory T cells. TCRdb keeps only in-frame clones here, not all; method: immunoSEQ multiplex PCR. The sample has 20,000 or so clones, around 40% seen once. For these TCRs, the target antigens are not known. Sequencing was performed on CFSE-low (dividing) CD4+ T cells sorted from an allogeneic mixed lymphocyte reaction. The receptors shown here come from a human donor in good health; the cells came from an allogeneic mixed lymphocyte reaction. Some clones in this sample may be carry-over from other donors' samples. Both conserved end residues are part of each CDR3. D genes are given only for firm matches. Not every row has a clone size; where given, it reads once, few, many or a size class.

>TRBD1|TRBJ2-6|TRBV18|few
TGTGCCAGCTCACAATTACAGGGGTTGGCCTCTGGGGCCAACGTCCTGACTTTC
CASSQLQGLASGANVLTF
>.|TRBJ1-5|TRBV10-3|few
TGTGCCATCAGTCAGTTACAGGGTAATCAGCCCCAGCATTTT
CAISQLQGNQPQHF
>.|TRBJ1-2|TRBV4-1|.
TGCGCCAGCAGCCGCACAGGGACCGGGCCGGGCTACACCTTC
CASSRTGTGPGYTF
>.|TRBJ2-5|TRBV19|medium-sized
TGTGCCAGTAGTGTAATGTCATCTGGGACCCAGTACTTC
CASSVMSSGTQYF
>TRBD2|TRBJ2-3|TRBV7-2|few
TGTGCCAGCAGCTCAAGACCCCTAGCGGGGGGCCGGCGGGATACGCAGTATTTT
CASSSRPLAGGRRDTQYF
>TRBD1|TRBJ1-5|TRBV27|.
TGTGCCAGCAGGGGGACAGGGGTAAGCAATCAGCCCCAGCATTTT
CASRGTGVSNQPQHF
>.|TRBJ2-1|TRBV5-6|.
TGTGCCAGCAGCACCCCCTTAGGAGGGAATGAGCAGTTCTTC
CASSTPLGGNEQFF
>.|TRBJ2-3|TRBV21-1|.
TGTGCCAGCACCCAAGGACGGGGGGGCACAGATACGCAGTATTTT
CASTQGRGGTDTQYF
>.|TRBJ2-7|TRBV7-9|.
TGTGCCAGCAGCTTTTCCGGATACGAGCAGTACTTC
CASSFSGYEQYF
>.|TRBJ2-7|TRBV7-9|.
TGTGCCAGCAGCTTAATGCCTAGCCCTACCTACGAGCAGTACTTC
CASSLMPSPTYEQYF
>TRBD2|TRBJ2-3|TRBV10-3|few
TGTGCCATCAGTGATTGGGCGGGAGCGGGAGATACGCAGTATTTT
CAISDWAGAGDTQYF
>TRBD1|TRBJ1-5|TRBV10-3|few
TGTGCCATCAGTGACGGGACAGGGGGCAATCAGCCCCAGCATTTT
CAISDGTGGNQPQHF
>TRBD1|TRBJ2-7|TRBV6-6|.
TGTGCCAGCAGTTACGACAGGGAAACAGTCTACGAGCAGTACTTC
CASSYDRETVYEQYF
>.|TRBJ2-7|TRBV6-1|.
TGTGCCAGCTCGGTGGGTGGGACACTTTACGAGCAGTACTTC
CASSVGGTLYEQYF
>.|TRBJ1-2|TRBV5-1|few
TGCGCCAGCAGATTTGGACAGCTATCTAACTATGGCTACACCTTC
CASRFGQLSNYGYTF
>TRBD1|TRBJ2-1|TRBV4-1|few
TGCGCCAGCAGCCAAGGGACAGGAGAACCCTACAATGAGCAGTTCTTC
CASSQGTGEPYNEQFF
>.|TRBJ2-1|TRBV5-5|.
TGTGCCAGCAGCATACAGGGGGACTACTACAATGAGCAGTTCTTC
CASSIQGDYYNEQFF
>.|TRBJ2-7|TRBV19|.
TGTGCCAGTAGTATGGACCTAGGGTCCTACGAGCAGTACTTC
CASSMDLGSYEQYF
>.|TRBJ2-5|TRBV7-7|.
TGTGCCAGCAGCCCACGGGGGCTTGGGACCCAGTACTTC
CASSPRGLGTQYF
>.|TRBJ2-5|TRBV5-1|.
TGCGCCAGCATTCTCGGAGAGACCCAGTACTTC
CASILGETQYF
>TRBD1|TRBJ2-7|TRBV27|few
TGTGCCAGCAGCCAGAATTTTCCGGGACAGGGGTACGAGCAGTACTTC
CASSQNFPGQGYEQYF
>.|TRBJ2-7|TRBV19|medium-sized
TGTGCCAATCGTTACGAGCAGTACTTC
CANRYEQYF
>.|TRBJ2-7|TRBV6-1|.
TGTGCCAGCAGTCCAACAGTACTTTACGAGCAGTACTTC
CASSPTVLYEQYF
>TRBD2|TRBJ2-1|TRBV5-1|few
TGCGCCAGCAGCTTGGTACTAGCGAGCTCCTACAATGAGCAGTTCTTC
CASSLVLASSYNEQFF
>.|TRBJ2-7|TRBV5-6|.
TGTGCCAGCAGCTTGTTGGTGAGCTCCTACGAGCAGTACTTC
CASSLLVSSYEQYF
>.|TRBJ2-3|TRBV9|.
TGTGCCAGCAGCGTAGCCGGGAGTGATGTAAGAGGTACGCAGTATTTT
CASSVAGSDVRGTQYF
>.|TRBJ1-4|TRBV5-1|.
TGCGCCAGCAGCTTGGGGGCAACTAATGAAAAACTGTTTTTT
CASSLGATNEKLFF
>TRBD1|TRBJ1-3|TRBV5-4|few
TGTGCCAGCAGCTCACAGGGGGCAAACACCATATATTTT
CASSSQGANTIYF
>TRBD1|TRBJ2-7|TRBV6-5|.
TGTGCCAGCGGCAGGGGGGGACAGGGGGCCTACGAGCAGTACTTC
CASGRGGQGAYEQYF
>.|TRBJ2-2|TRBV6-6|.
TGTGCCAGCAGTTACTCGATCTCAGTGACCGGGGAGCTGTTTTTT
CASSYSISVTGELFF
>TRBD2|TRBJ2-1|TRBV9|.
TGTGCCAGCAGCCCACTAGCGGGAGTCCACAATGAGCAGTTCTTC
CASSPLAGVHNEQFF
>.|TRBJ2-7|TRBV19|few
TGTGCCAGTAGACTGACGGGGCAGAACTACGAGCAGTACTTC
CASRLTGQNYEQYF
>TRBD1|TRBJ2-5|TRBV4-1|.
TGCGCCAGCAGCCAAAGGGGGCATGGGTCTAGCCTCGTGGGGGAGACCCAGTACTTC
CASSQRGHGSSLVGETQYF
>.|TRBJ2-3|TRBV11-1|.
TGTGCCAGCAGTTCAAATTCCGCAGGGTTCGGCACAGATACGCAGTATTTT
CASSSNSAGFGTDTQYF
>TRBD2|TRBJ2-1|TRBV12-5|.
TGTGCTAGTGGTTTGGTCCTACTAGCGGGGGGGCCTGAGCAGTTCTTC
CASGLVLLAGGPEQFF
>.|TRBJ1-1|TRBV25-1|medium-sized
TGTGCCAGCAGTCCAATGCGGGGGGCCACTGAAGCTTTCTTT
CASSPMRGATEAFF
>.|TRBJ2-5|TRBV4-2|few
TGTGCCAGCAGCTTAGCCGGGCGAGCGGGTACACAAGAGACCCAGTACTTC
CASSLAGRAGTQETQYF
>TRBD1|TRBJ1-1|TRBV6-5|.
TGTGCCAGCAGTTACCGGGACAGGGCACCATGGGAAGCTTTCTTT
CASSYRDRAPWEAFF
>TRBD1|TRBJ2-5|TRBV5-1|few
TGCGCCAGCAGCCCGGGACAGCGGTTTAGGTACCAAGAGACCCAGTACTTC
CASSPGQRFRYQETQYF
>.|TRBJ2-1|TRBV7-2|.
TGTGCCAGCAGCTCAGCCCCCTATACTAATGAGCAGTTCTTC
CASSSAPYTNEQFF
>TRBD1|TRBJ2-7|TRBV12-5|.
TGTGCTAGTGGTTTGGTGGCTGGACAGGCCTACGAGCAGTACTTC
CASGLVAGQAYEQYF
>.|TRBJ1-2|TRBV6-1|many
TGTGCCAGCAGACCTAAGGAGGGCTACACCTTC
CASRPKEGYTF
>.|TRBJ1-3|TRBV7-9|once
TGTGCCAGCAGGCGACAGGCCTCTGGAAACACCATATATTTT
CASRRQASGNTIYF
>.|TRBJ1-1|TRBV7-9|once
TGTGCCAGCAGCCCCGGGACGGTTGAAGCTTTCTTT
CASSPGTVEAFF
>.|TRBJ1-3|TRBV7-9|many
TGTGCCAGCAGCTTAGCGTCGGGCAACACCATATATTTT
CASSLASGNTIYF
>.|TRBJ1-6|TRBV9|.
TGTGCCAGCAGCGCACTGAATAATTCACCCCTCCACTTT
CASSALNNSPLHF
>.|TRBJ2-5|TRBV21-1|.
TGTGCCAGCAGCGCCCGAACCCCCGAAGGAATAGAGACCCAGTACTTC
CASSARTPEGIETQYF
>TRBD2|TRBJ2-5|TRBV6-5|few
TGTGCCAGCAGTTCGGGACTAGCGGGAGTCGAGACCCAGTACTTC
CASSSGLAGVETQYF
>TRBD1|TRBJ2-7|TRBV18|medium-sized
TGTGCCAGCTCAGTGGTGACAGGGTGGCACGAGCAGTACTTC
CASSVVTGWHEQYF
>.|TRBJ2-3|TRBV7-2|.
TGTGCCAGCAGCTTCGGGCTGGCGTTGGATACGCAGTATTTT
CASSFGLALDTQYF
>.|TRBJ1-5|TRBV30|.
TGTGCCTGGAGTGTACTTGGGCAGCCCCAGCATTTT
CAWSVLGQPQHF
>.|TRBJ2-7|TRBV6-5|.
TGTGCCAGCAGTCCGGTCATTAACGAGCAGTACTTC
CASSPVINEQYF
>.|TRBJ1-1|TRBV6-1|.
TGTGCCAGCAGTGCGGTTGGAGGGACTGAAGCTTTCTTT
CASSAVGGTEAFF
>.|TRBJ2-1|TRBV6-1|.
TGTGCCATCGAGGGTTACAATGAGCAGTTCTTC
CAIEGYNEQFF
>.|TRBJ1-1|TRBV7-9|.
TGTGCCAGCAGCTTCGAGTTGAACACTGAAGCTTTCTTT
CASSFELNTEAFF